One sample yielded the 23 T cell receptor beta chains listed below, sequenced in a study of post-analysis software for immune sequencing data. Findings and caveats of the study: Controls showed lower frequencies than patients for five TRBV segments, and TRBV5-6, TRBV5-1 and TRBV20-1 were among these.

These receptors are not linked to any known antigen. Unique molecular identifiers were built into the TCR beta cDNA libraries. In TCRdb, the PCR reads were re-called with MiXCR into one record per CDR3 protein. The table lists some 500,000 distinct CDR3 sequences, under 55% of them singletons. Sequencing input: blood. These receptors were taken from a girl aged 5-17 years with multiple sclerosis.

The chain carries TRBV18 and TRBJ2-1; D perhaps matches TRBD2 (5 bases). The length of the CDR3 is 12 residues. The ends were cut back, 3 bases at V and 9 bases at J, with 9 bases in the middle. CDR1 is KGHSH and CDR2 is LQKENI in the germline V gene. Written as DNA, the CDR3 is TGTGCCAGCTCACCCAGCGCGGGTGAGCAGTTCTTC. It codes for CASSPSAGEQFF.

This chain joins TRBV27 and TRBJ2-7; 9 nucleotides line up with TRBD2. Trimming took 5 bases from V and 3 from J; bases not matched to a gene: 8. The germline V gene encodes CDR1 MNHEY and CDR2 SMNVEV (reference sequence). The CDR3 has 15 amino acids. Here the CDR3 DNA reads TGTGCCAGCAGTATACTAGCGGGCCAACTCTACGAGCAGTACTTC. Translated: CASSILAGQLYEQYF.

V is TRBV28 and J is TRBJ1-1; 7 bases line up with TRBD1. Germline trimming cut 4 bases from V and 7 bases from J; bases unmatched to any gene: 15. The germline V gene has CDR1 MDHEN and CDR2 SYDVKM. The CDR3 contains 16 residues. The CDR3: CASSSLGTVEKDEAFF. The CDR3 nucleotides read TGTGCCAGCAGTTCCCTCGGGACAGTCGAAAAGGATGAAGCTTTCTTT.

This clonotype appeared once. This sequence joins TRBV2 and TRBJ2-6; D is ambiguous. Germline-derived CDR1 and CDR2 are SNHLY and FYNNEI. The CDR3 contains 16 residues. Trimming stripped 4 bases from V and 1 base from J, with 11 bases between. CDR3 sequence reads: CASSGALGSGANVLTF. CDR3 sequence (DNA): TGTGCCAGCAGTGGAGCGCTGGGGTCTGGGGCCAACGTCCTGACTTTC.

Here the CDR3 DNA reads TGTGCCAGCAGCCAGTCAGGATTAGTTGCAACTAATGAAAAACTGTTTTTT. This gives the protein CASSQSGLVATNEKLFF. The J gene is TRBJ1-4, the V gene TRBV3-1, with D unresolved. Trimming took 3 bases from V and 0 from J, leaving 14 bases between them. There are 17 residues in the CDR3. Germline V gene sequence: CDR1 LGHDT, CDR2 YNNKEL (reference sequence).

The J gene is TRBJ1-1, the V gene TRBV29-1; D gene ambiguous. The CDR3 runs 15 residues. V was clipped by 7 bases and J by 0 bases, with 18 bases between them. Germline V gene sequence: CDR1 SQVTM, CDR2 ANQGSEA. CDR3 protein: CSALAEQNMNTEAFF. The CDR3 DNA sequence: TGCAGCGCCCTAGCGGAGCAGAACATGAACACTGAAGCTTTCTTT.

This clonotype was detected only a few times. The chain uses TRBV28 and TRBJ2-7, with no clear D. Germline assignment: CDR1 MDHEN and CDR2 SYDVKM. CDR3 length equals 12 residues. The ends were cut back, 2 bases at V and 2 bases at J, with 4 bases in the middle. CDR3 amino acids: CASSLKAYEQYF. The CDR3 DNA is TGTGCCAGCAGTTTAAAAGCCTACGAGCAGTACTTC.

V gene TRBV20-1 combines with J gene TRBJ2-5; D could derive from TRBD1 or TRBD2 (5 bases each). Deletions cut 6 bases from V and 3 bases from J, with 14 bases between. The length of the CDR3 is 13 residues. From germline, CDR1 is DFQATT and CDR2 SNEGSKA (reference sequence). The CDR3 loop is CSANNGAEETQYF. DNA for the CDR3: TGCAGTGCCAACAACGGGGCCGAAGAGACCCAGTACTTC.

The J gene is TRBJ1-4, the V gene TRBV10-3; D is uncertain. The CDR3 runs 12 residues. Trimming pared 0 bases from V and 6 bases from J, leaving 2 bases between. The germline V gene encodes CDR1 ENHRY and CDR2 SYGVKD. The CDR3 DNA reads as TGTGCCATCAGTGAGTCGTATGAAAAACTGTTTTTT. Translation gives CAISESYEKLFF.

V and J are TRBV11-1 and TRBJ2-7; D unresolved. The V gene lost 4 bases and the J gene lost 6 bases, with 7 bases spanning the gap. This CDR3 spans 11 amino acids. Germline CDR1 SGHAT, CDR2 FQDESV (reference sequence). The CDR3 DNA reads as TGTGCCAGCAGCTCGTTTGGCGAGCAGTACTTC. Translating gives CASSSFGEQYF.

This clonotype is a singleton in its sample. The rearrangement joins TRBV20-1 to TRBJ2-1; D gene unclear. The germline V gene encodes CDR1 DFQATT and CDR2 SNEGSKA (reference sequence). The CDR3 length is 12 residues. V lost 3 bases, J lost 6 bases, and 9 bases lay in between. CDR3 protein: CSARAASNEQFF. CDR3 coding DNA: TGCAGTGCTAGGGCAGCATCCAATGAGCAGTTCTTC.

This clonotype occurred a few times. The chain has TRBV7-9 and TRBJ2-5; D is perhaps TRBD1 (5 bases). Germline V gene data show CDR1 as SEHNR and CDR2 as FQNEAQ (reference sequence). Deletions cut 4 bases from V and 2 bases from J, with 14 bases between. There are 15 residues in the CDR3. The DNA of the CDR3 is TGTGCCAGCAGCTCAACCGGACAAAATCAAGAGACCCAGTACTTC. Translation gives CASSSTGQNQETQYF.

J is TRBJ1-1 and V is TRBV12-3 or TRBV12-4; tentatively, D is TRBD1 (6 bases). V was pared by 5 bases and J by 5 bases, with 18 bases between. The CDR3 runs 15 residues. For the CDR3, the DNA is TGTGCCAGCAGTCCAGGGGACGTAAGGCGTACTGAAGCTTTCTTT. Protein product: CASSPGDVRRTEAFF.

This clonotype has just a few counts. The chain uses TRBV29-1 and TRBJ1-1; D is uncertain. The CDR3 runs to 11 residues. The ends were cut back, 3 bases at V and 1 base at J, with 3 bases in the middle. CDR1 is SQVTM and CDR2 is ANQGSEA in the germline V gene. CDR3 loop: CSVEKNTEAFF. The CDR3 DNA sequence: TGCAGCGTTGAGAAGAACACTGAAGCTTTCTTT.

DNA of the CDR3: TGCGCCAGCAGCTTGGAGGGGGCGGAAGATACGCAGTATTTT. Translation: CASSLEGAEDTQYF. The chain combines TRBV5-1 with TRBJ2-3, with 7 bases lining up with TRBD1. V was pared by 0 bases and J by 5 bases, with 3 bases of the junction left unmatched. The CDR3 extends over 14 amino acids. Per the germline V gene, CDR1 is SGHRS and CDR2 is YFSETQ.

This chain's CDR3 is CASRLRDRGLYEQYF. CDR3 DNA: TGTGCCAGCAGACTCCGGGACAGGGGTCTCTACGAGCAGTACTTC. The J gene is TRBJ2-7, the V gene TRBV6-5, with 10 nucleotides matching TRBD1. Germline V gives CDR1 MNHEY, CDR2 SVGAGI. The V and J ends lost 6 bases and 3 bases, in that order; junction bases with no gene match: 8. The CDR3 spans 15 residues.

The table lists this clonotype with a few counts. This chain links TRBV6-5 with TRBJ1-1; D is unclear. V lost 2 bases to trimming and J lost 1 base, with 5 bases between them. This CDR3 region has 13 residues. Germline assignment: CDR1 MNHEY and CDR2 SVGAGI. The CDR3 sequence is CASSYGQNTEAFF. CDR3 bases: TGTGCCAGCAGTTACGGTCAGAACACTGAAGCTTTCTTT.

As DNA, the CDR3 is TGTGCCAGCAGTCAACGACATCCTAATGGCTACACCTTC. As protein: CASSQRHPNGYTF. The chain couples TRBV27 to TRBJ1-2; D gene uncertain. V gave up 5 bases and J gave up 6 bases, with 13 bases separating them. This CDR3 comprises 13 residues. The germline CDR1 and CDR2 sequences are MNHEY and SMNVEV (reference sequence).

This chain connects TRBV27 to TRBJ2-5; 8 nucleotides match TRBD2. J gave up 5 bases and V 4 bases, and 12 bases lay outside the gene matches. CDR3 length: 16 residues. CDR1 MNHEY and CDR2 SMNVEV come from the germline V gene (reference sequence). CDR3: CASSSRTGRARETQYF. DNA for the CDR3: TGTGCCAGCAGTTCACGGACCGGGAGGGCCCGGGAGACCCAGTACTTC.

The rearrangement links TRBV18 to TRBJ2-3; 8 bases line up with TRBD2. Germline values: CDR1 KGHSH, CDR2 LQKENI. With 0 bases clipped from V and 0 bases from J, the junction kept 8 bases outside the gene matches. This CDR3 comprises 18 residues. This CDR3 reads CASSPPGGRSTSTDTQYF. The CDR3 DNA is TGTGCCAGCTCACCACCAGGCGGGAGGTCCACTAGCACAGATACGCAGTATTTT.

The chain is built from TRBV7-3 and TRBJ2-1, with 7 bases aligning to TRBD2. Trimming cost V 5 bases and J 1 base; bases outside gene matches: 8. CDR3 size: 16 residues. The germline gives CDR1 SGHTA, CDR2 FQGTGA. The CDR3 sequence: CASSAGRGLSYNEQFF. The CDR3, as DNA: TGTGCCAGCAGCGCCGGGCGGGGGTTATCCTACAATGAGCAGTTCTTC.

This clonotype was observed a few times. The chain employs TRBV15 and TRBJ2-5; unclear D gene. This CDR3 contains 13 residues. CDR1 LNHNV and CDR2 YYDKDF come from the germline V gene (reference sequence). V was shortened by 3 bases and J by 2 bases, with 7 bases between the two germline ends. In DNA, the CDR3 is TGTGCCACCAGCAGGGGTGGGCAAGAGACCCAGTACTTC. Its translation: CATSRGGQETQYF.

The J gene is TRBJ1-6, the V gene TRBV7-2, with D perhaps matching TRBD1 (5 bases). CDR1 SGHTA and CDR2 FQGNSA come from the germline V gene. CDR3 size: 18 residues. V lost 1 base and J 1 base, leaving 14 bases between the germline ends. The CDR3 nucleotides are TGTGCCAGCAGCTTAGTTCCCCAGGGTGGATCCTATAATTCACCCCTCCACTTT. Encoded protein: CASSLVPQGGSYNSPLHF. The entire variable domain, with the rest obtained from reference TRBV7-2 and TRBJ1-6, is as follows: GAGVSQSPSNKVTEKGKDVELRCDPISGHTALYWYRQSLGQGLEFLIYFQGNSAPDKSGLPSDRFSAERTGGSVSTLTIQRTQQEDSAVYLCASSLVPQGGSYNSPLHFGNGTRLTVT.